The present TCR beta chain was sequenced within a study of blood T cells in healthy people across ages. Study-wide points: A strong correlation was seen between TCR beta diversity and naive T cell percentage.

In each sample, at least 7 million PBMCs were isolated. The CDR3 extends over 13 amino acids. V lost 2 bases, J lost 8 bases, and 12 bases lay in between. To note about this clonotype: The antigen is not known.

A sample-barcoded 5' primer and a J-beta primer mix were used in a second PCR of roughly 6 to 11 cycles. Every cDNA was tagged by a template-switch adaptor with 12 random nucleotides. TCRdb fed the 5' RACE reads into MiXCR, producing one record per CDR3 protein. The sample lists 1,500,000 or so distinct CDR3 sequences, 59% occurring once. The gene calls are TRBV12-3 or TRBV12-4 and TRBJ1-2; D perhaps matches TRBD1 (5 bases). The sequence was obtained from a man between 18 and 29 years old in good health. Sequences were obtained from blood. DNA for the CDR3: TGTGCCAGCAGTTTAAAGGGGTTAGGCGGCTACACCTTC. It yields the protein CASSLKGLGGYTF.